This T cell receptor beta chain was captured in a study of Ad26.COV2.S vaccination and SARS-CoV-2 variants. Study information: The COV1001 Ad26.COV2.S trial arm included the donor.

Clones were sequenced by immunoSEQ multiplex PCR, and TCRdb holds only the in-frame ones, with some missing. The profile shows 300,000 to 350,000 clones, around 89% of them singletons. Germline V gene lookup returns CDR1 LNHDA and CDR2 SQIVND (reference sequence). Unmatched junction bases numbered 11, after V lost 3 bases and J lost 4 bases. The CDR3 loop spans 16 amino acids. General study findings and limits: TCR breadth and depth estimates may have understated total T cell responses.

This clone showed up just a few times. Antigen specificity is unknown. Treatment specified: approximately 18 received Ad26.COV2.S at low or high dose, single or two shots; about 5 received placebo; per-sample allocation not given. Day 63 after the first injection of vaccine or placebo was the sampling time. The donor was a Boston adult aged 18-55 years. The TCR was taken from a person aged 18 to 65 who received the Ad26.COV2.S COVID-19 vaccine or a placebo. The source material was peripheral blood, sampled in a trial of Ad26.COV2.S vaccine versus placebo. V and J are TRBV19 and TRBJ2-7, with 8 positions matching TRBD2. The CDR3 nucleotides are TGTGCCAGTAGTATTTCGGTACTAGCGGCTAAATACGAGCAGTACTTC. It translates to CASSISVLAAKYEQYF.